This T cell receptor (beta chain) was recovered during a study of cytomegalovirus exposure and HLA in healthy donors. Comments on this clone: Its antigen is as yet unknown.

Amplification used 60 Vbeta primers and 13 Jbeta primers. The protocol was immunoSEQ multiplex PCR, while the TCRdb copy is restricted to in-frame clones and leaves out a portion. Of 120,000 to 150,000 clones in the sample, 82% were seen once. Broader study findings: The later analysis indicated that the majority of CMV-associated TCR beta chains appeared HLA-restricted. An assumption of roughly uniform sequencing depth across donors underlay the presence/absence analyses. Most likely, a cluster of highly shared sequence variants arose as a sequencing artifact. In an earlier analysis, most TCR beta V segments were productive about 87% or about 30% of the time.

This TCR was recovered from a male donor in good health and CMV-seronegative. The sequenced sample was PBMCs.

The CDR3 coding sequence is TGTGCCAGCAGGCCCGCGGAGAAAGCCTACAATGAGCAGTTCTTC. Translation gives CASRPAEKAYNEQFF. The chain has TRBV7-3 and TRBJ2-1, with unresolved D. The CDR3 has 15 residues. Germline CDR1 reads SGHTA; CDR2 reads FQGTGA. V was shortened by 6 bases and J by 2 bases, with 14 bases between the two germline ends.